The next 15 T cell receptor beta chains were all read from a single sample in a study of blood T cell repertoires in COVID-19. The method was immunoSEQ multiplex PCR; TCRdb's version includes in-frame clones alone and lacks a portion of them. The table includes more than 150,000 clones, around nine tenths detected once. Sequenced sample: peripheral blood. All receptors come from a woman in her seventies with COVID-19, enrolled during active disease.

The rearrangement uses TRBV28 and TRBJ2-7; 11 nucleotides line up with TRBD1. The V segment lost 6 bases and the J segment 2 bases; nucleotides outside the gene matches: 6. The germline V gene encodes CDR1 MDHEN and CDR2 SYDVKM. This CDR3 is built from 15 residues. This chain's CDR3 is CASSPGQGVPYEQYF. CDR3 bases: TGTGCCAGCAGCCCGGGACAGGGGGTTCCCTACGAGCAGTACTTC.

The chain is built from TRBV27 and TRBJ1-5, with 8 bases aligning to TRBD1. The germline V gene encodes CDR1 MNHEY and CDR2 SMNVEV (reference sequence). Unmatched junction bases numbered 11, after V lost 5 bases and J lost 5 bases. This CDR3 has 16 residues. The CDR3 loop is CASSPRQGIGDQPQHF. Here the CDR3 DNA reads TGTGCCAGCAGTCCTCGACAGGGGATAGGGGATCAGCCCCAGCATTTT.

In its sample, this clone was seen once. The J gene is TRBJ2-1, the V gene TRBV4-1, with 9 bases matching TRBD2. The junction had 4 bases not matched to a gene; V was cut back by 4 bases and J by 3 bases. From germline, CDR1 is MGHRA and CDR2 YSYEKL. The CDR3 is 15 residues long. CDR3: CASSPWTSDYNEQFF. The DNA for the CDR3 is TGCGCCAGCAGCCCCTGGACTAGCGACTACAATGAGCAGTTCTTC.

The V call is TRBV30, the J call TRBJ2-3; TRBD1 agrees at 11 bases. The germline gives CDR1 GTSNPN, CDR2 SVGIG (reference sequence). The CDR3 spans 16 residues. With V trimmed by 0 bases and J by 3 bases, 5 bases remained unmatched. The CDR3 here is CAWSVVGTGGTDTQYF. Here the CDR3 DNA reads TGTGCCTGGAGTGTGGTTGGGACAGGGGGAACAGATACGCAGTATTTT.

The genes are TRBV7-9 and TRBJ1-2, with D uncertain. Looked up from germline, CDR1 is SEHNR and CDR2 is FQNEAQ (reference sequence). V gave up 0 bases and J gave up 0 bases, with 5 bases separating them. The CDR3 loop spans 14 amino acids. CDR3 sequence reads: CASSLASTNYGYTF. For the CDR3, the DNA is TGTGCCAGCAGCTTAGCGTCCACTAACTATGGCTACACCTTC. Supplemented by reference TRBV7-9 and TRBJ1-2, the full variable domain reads DTGVSQNPRHKITKRGQNVTFRCDPISEHNRLYWYRQTLGQGPEFLTYFQNEAQLEKSRLLSDRFSAERPKGSFSTLEIQRTEQGDSAMYLCASSLASTNYGYTFGSGTRLTVV.

CDR3 in amino acids: CASSFGLGQQETQYF. The CDR3 bases are TGTGCCAGCAGCTTTGGATTGGGACAGCAAGAGACCCAGTACTTC. The chain recombines TRBV5-4 with TRBJ2-5; 7 nucleotides match TRBD1. Germline values: CDR1 SGHNT, CDR2 YYREEE (reference sequence). V gave up 2 bases and J gave up 2 bases; unmatched junction bases: 6. The CDR3 extends over 15 amino acids.

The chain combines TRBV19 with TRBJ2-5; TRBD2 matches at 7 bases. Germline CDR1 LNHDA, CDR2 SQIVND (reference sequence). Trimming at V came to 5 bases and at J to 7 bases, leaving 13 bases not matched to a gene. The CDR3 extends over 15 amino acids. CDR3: CASSPRIAGGGTQYF. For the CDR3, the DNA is TGTGCCAGTAGTCCCCGGATAGCGGGCGGGGGGACCCAGTACTTC.

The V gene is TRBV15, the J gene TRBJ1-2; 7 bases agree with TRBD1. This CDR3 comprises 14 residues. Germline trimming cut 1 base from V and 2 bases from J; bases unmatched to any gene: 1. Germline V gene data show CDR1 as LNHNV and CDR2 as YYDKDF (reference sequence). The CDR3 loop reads CATSRVGGNYGYTF. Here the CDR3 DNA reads TGTGCCACCAGCAGAGTAGGGGGCAACTATGGCTACACCTTC.

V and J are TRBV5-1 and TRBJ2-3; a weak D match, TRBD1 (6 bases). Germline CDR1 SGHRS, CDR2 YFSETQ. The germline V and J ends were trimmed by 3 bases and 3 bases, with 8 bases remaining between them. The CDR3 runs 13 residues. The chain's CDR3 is CASSSGQTDTQYF. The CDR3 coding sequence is TGCGCCAGCAGCTCCGGACAGACAGATACGCAGTATTTT.

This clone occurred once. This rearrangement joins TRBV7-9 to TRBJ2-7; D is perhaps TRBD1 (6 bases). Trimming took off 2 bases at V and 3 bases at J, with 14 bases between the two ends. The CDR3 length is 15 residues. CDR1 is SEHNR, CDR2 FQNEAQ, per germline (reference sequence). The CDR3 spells CASSLMGAGVYEQYF. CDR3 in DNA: TGTGCCAGCAGCTTAATGGGGGCGGGTGTCTACGAGCAGTACTTC.

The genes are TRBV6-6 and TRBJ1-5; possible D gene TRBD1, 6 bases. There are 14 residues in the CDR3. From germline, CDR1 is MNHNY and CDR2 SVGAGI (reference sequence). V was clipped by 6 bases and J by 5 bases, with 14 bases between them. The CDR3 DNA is TGTGCCAGCAGGGGGCCGGGGGGCGATCAGCCCCAGCATTTT. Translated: CASRGPGGDQPQHF.

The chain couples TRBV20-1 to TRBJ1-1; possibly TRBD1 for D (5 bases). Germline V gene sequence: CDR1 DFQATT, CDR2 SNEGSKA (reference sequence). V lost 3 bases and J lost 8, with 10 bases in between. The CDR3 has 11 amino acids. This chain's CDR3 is CSASLGGEAFF. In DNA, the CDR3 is TGCAGTGCTAGTTTGGGGGGGGAAGCTTTCTTT.

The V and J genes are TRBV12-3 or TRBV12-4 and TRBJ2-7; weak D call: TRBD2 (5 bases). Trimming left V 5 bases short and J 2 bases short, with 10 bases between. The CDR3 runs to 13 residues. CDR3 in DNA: TGTGCCAGCAGTCCGCCGGGGACCTACGAGCAGTACTTC. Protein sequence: CASSPPGTYEQYF.

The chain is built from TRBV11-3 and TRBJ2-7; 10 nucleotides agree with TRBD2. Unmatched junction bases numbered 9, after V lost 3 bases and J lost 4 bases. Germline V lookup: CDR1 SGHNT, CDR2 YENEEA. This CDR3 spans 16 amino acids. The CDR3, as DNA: TGTGCCAGCAGCTTGACCCCTAGCGGGAGAAAATACGAGCAGTACTTC. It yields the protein CASSLTPSGRKYEQYF.

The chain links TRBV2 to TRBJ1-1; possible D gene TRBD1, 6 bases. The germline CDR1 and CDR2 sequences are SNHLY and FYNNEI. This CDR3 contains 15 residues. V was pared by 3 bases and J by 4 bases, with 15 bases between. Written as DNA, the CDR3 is TGTGCCAGCAGTGAGAACAGGGTGGTCGGCACTGAAGCTTTCTTT. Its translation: CASSENRVVGTEAFF.